This T cell receptor beta chain is drawn from a study of T-cell reconstitution after alpha-beta-depleted transplantation in children. Study observations and caveats: A year post-transplant, T-cell counts and diversity derived mostly from newly produced T cells. At day 60, the high TCRbeta diversity found in some patients originated from recipient T cells and thymic progenitors that had survived.

Details on this clonotype: The antigen is not known. This may stem from a read error, because a much larger clone lies one nucleotide away.

It was with unique molecular identifiers that the TCRbeta library was prepared. TCRdb fed the PCR reads into MiXCR, producing one record per CDR3 protein. The sample includes around 64,000 distinct CDR3 sequences, approximately 11% seen only once; the top ten take roughly 13%. Looked up from germline, CDR1 is MDHEN and CDR2 is SYDVKM. The CDR3 runs to 16 residues. The V and J ends lost 8 bases and 6 bases respectively, with 23 bases between them. The receptor was isolated from a boy between 5 and 17 years old with acute myeloid leukemia, due to receive a stem cell transplant. Material: PBMCs, obtained before TCRalphabeta/CD19-depleted stem cell transplant. This chain uses TRBV28 with TRBJ1-5; the D gene is possibly TRBD1 (5 bases). The CDR3 coding sequence is TGTGCCAGCTGTCTAGGTGGGGCAGCCTTCAGTCAGCCCCAGCATTTT. It is translated as CASCLGGAAFSQPQHF.